This TCR beta chain was identified in a study of cytomegalovirus exposure and HLA in healthy donors. Germline-derived CDR1 and CDR2 are MNHEY and SMNVEV (reference sequence). This CDR3 is 14 amino acids long. V was clipped by 5 bases and J by 5 bases; unmatched bases: 7. Only a few counts were recorded for this clone. Its antigen is not known. Researchers ran the PCR with 60 Vbeta and 13 Jbeta primers. Only in-frame clones appear in the TCRdb table, and some are missing; sequencing was by immunoSEQ multiplex PCR. The repertoire holds 120,000 or so clones, more than 60% seen once, with about 6.8% in the top ten. Broader study findings: In a later analysis, more than 15,000 TCR beta sequences were associated with HLA alleles at 0.05 false discovery rate.

The gene calls are TRBV27 and TRBJ1-1, with TRBD1 matching over 8 bases. Sequenced: PBMCs. This TCR derives from a man aged 25 to 40 in good health and CMV-seropositive. CDR3 amino acids: CASSPTGGWTEAFF. The CDR3 DNA follows: TGTGCCAGCAGTCCTACAGGGGGGTGGACTGAAGCTTTCTTT.